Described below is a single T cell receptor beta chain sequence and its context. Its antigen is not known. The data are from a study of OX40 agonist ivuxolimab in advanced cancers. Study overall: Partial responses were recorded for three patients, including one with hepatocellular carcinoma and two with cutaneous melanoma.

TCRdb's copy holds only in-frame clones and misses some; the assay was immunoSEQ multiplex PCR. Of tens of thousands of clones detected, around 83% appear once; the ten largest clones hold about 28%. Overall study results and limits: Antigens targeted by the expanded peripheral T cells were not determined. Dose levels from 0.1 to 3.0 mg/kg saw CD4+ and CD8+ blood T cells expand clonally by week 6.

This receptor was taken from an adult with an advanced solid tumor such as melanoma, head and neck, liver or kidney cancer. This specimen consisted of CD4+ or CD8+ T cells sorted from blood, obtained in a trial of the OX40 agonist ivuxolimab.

Written as DNA, the CDR3 is TGTGCCAGCAAGCGACTAGCGGGAGATTACAACGAGCAGTACTTC. Amino acids: CASKRLAGDYNEQYF. V and J are TRBV6-1 and TRBJ2-7; TRBD2 aligns across 12 bases. With 7 bases clipped from V and 5 bases from J, the junction kept 9 bases outside the gene matches. CDR1 and CDR2 (germline): MNHNS, SASEGT. CDR3 length: 15 amino acids.